The next 18 T cell receptor beta chains were all read from a single sample in a study of T cells in Graves' hyperthyroidism and ophthalmopathy. The investigators amplified TCR beta CDR3 regions from RNA transcripts. Carried out on the TCR CDR3, a first-round RT-PCR used the HTBI primer set. MiXCR was run by TCRdb on the multiplex PCR reads, yielding one entry per CDR3 protein. Of around 420,000 distinct CDR3 sequences listed, around 13% are singletons. The sequenced material came from blood. Source of these receptors: a woman aged 18-29 years with Graves' hyperthyroidism.

This chain uses TRBV6-1 with TRBJ2-3, with 9 bases that match TRBD1. CDR3 length: 14 amino acids. V trimming: 9 bases; J trimming: 4 bases; junction bases outside the gene matches: 8. Germline V gene lookup returns CDR1 MNHNS and CDR2 SASEGT. The CDR3 protein is CARRRTGDADTQYF. The CDR3 DNA reads as TGTGCCAGGAGACGGACAGGGGATGCAGATACGCAGTATTTT.

Concerning this clonotype: A read error may be the cause here, since a much bigger clone is one base away. The gene calls are TRBV30 and TRBJ2-1; tentative D call: TRBD2 (6 bases). The V end lost 2 bases, the J end lost 12 bases, and 17 bases lay between the germline ends. The CDR3 has 13 amino acids. Germline CDR1 GTSNPN, CDR2 SVGIG (reference sequence). The CDR3, as DNA: TGTGCCTGGAGTAGTAGCAGGAGGGGAGGGCAGTTCTTC. This sequence encodes CAWSSSRRGGQFF.

This rearrangement joins TRBV11-1 to TRBJ2-1; D gene unclear. V was shortened by 0 bases and J by 7 bases, with 10 bases between the two germline ends. Germline assignment: CDR1 SGHAT and CDR2 FQDESV (reference sequence). There are 14 residues in the CDR3. The CDR3: CASSLAGMGNEQFF. CDR3 DNA: TGTGCCAGCAGCTTAGCGGGAATGGGGAATGAGCAGTTCTTC. Based on the CDR3 plus reference TRBV11-1 and TRBJ2-1, the full variable domain is EAEVAQSPRYKITEKSQAVAFWCDPISGHATLYWYRQILGQGPELLVQFQDESVVDDSQLPKDRFSAERLKGVDSTLKIQPAELGDSAMYLCASSLAGMGNEQFFGPGTRLTVL.

This clonotype was detected many times. The J gene is TRBJ2-2, the V gene TRBV19; 12 nucleotides agree with TRBD2. CDR3 length: 15 residues. V gave up 10 bases and J gave up 4 bases; unmatched junction bases: 7. The V gene's germline CDR1 is LNHDA and CDR2 SQIVND (reference sequence). CDR3 coding DNA: TGTGCCACTTGCACTAGCGGGAGGTCCACCGGGGAGCTGTTTTTT. Amino acids: CATCTSGRSTGELFF.

This clonotype came up many times. The V gene is TRBV28, the J gene TRBJ2-7; D not certain. Trimming stripped 5 bases from V and 0 bases from J, with 17 bases between. Germline V CDR1 and CDR2: MDHEN, SYDVKM. The length of the CDR3 is 16 residues. CDR3 DNA sequence: TGTGCCAGCAGTAAAGAAGTTATCGACCTCTCCTACGAGCAGTACTTC. It codes for CASSKEVIDLSYEQYF. Drawing the rest from reference TRBV28 and TRBJ2-7, the complete variable domain is DVKVTQSSRYLVKRTGEKVFLECVQDMDHENMFWYRQDPGLGLRLIYFSYDVKMKEKGDIPEGYSVSREKKERFSLILESASTNQTSMYLCASSKEVIDLSYEQYFGPGTRLTVT.

The chain is built from TRBV7-2 and TRBJ1-1, with TRBD1 as a possible D gene (6 bases). The CDR3 totals 15 residues. V shed 8 bases and J shed 3 bases, with 19 bases lying between them. The germline V gene encodes CDR1 SGHTA and CDR2 FQGNSA. In DNA form, the CDR3 reads TGTGCCAGCCGGGGGCAGACATTGAGGGACACTGAAGCTTTCTTT. It yields the protein CASRGQTLRDTEAFF.

V usage is TRBV24-1 and J usage is TRBJ2-2, with 8 bases that match TRBD2. V lost 2 bases, J lost 3 bases, and 10 bases stayed unmatched. This CDR3 has 18 amino acids. Looked up from germline, CDR1 is KGHDR and CDR2 is SFDVKD. The CDR3 is CATSDWPLSGRHTGELFF. CDR3 DNA sequence: TGTGCCACCAGTGATTGGCCCCTAAGCGGGAGACACACCGGGGAGCTGTTTTTT.

This clonotype has ten or more counts. The V and J genes are TRBV12-3 or TRBV12-4 and TRBJ2-1; 7 bases are shared with TRBD2. Trimming cost V 6 bases and J 4 bases; bases outside gene matches: 9. The CDR3 consists of 15 residues. The CDR3 nucleotides read TGTGCCAGCAGCCTTTCAGCGGGGTGGTACAATGAGCAGTTCTTC. Amino acids: CASSLSAGWYNEQFF.

This clonotype was seen ten or more times. The chain recombines TRBV29-1 with TRBJ1-2, with D uncertain. The CDR3 totals 10 residues. The V gene's germline CDR1 is SQVTM and CDR2 ANQGSEA. The CDR3 nucleotides read TGCACCACGGATGCTGGAGGCTACACCTTC. This sequence encodes CTTDAGGYTF.

Concerning this clonotype itself: A much larger clone differs by one base, so this may be a read error. V and J are TRBV12-3 or TRBV12-4 and TRBJ1-1, with D possibly TRBD1 on 5 matching bases. The CDR3 length is 16 residues. V was clipped by 5 bases and J by 4 bases, with 20 bases between them. CDR3 sequence: CASSPLRGGARTEAFF. The DNA of the CDR3 is TGTGCCAGCAGTCCCTTAAGAGGTGGGGCGCGCACTGAAGCTTTCTTT.

This clonotype was seen repeatedly, ten times or more. V gene TRBV29-1 combines with J gene TRBJ2-5; D might be TRBD2 (6 bases). CDR1 is SQVTM, CDR2 ANQGSEA, per germline. There are 13 residues in the CDR3. V shed 5 bases and J shed 5 bases, with 15 bases lying between them. CDR3 sequence (DNA): TGCAGCGTTTTGGCAGCAAGCGGGGAGACCCAGTACTTC. Translated, it gives CSVLAASGETQYF.

The genes are TRBV5-4 and TRBJ2-3; D is unclear. Germline V gene lookup returns CDR1 SGHNT and CDR2 YYREEE (reference sequence). The CDR3 has 13 amino acids. V lost 3 bases and J lost 4, with 9 bases in between. The CDR3 loop is CASSYRSADTQYF. The CDR3 DNA reads TGTGCCAGCAGCTACCGTAGTGCAGATACGCAGTATTTT.

V and J are TRBV5-6 and TRBJ2-3; TRBD1 aligns across 8 bases. With V trimmed by 0 bases and J by 6 bases, 12 bases remained unmatched. CDR3 length: 17 amino acids. Germline values: CDR1 SGHDT, CDR2 YYEEEE. The CDR3 loop reads CASSLGPPGGGSDTQYF. CDR3 bases: TGTGCCAGCAGCTTGGGTCCGCCAGGGGGCGGATCGGATACGCAGTATTTT.

The chain carries TRBV9 and TRBJ2-7; 8 bases fit TRBD1. The CDR3 runs 14 residues. After removal of 0 bases from V and 5 bases from J, the junction contained 4 bases not matched to a gene. Per the germline V gene, CDR1 is SGDLS and CDR2 is YYNGEE. The CDR3 loop reads CASSVDPGGHEQYF. The CDR3 DNA reads as TGTGCCAGCAGCGTAGATCCAGGGGGCCACGAGCAGTACTTC.

This clonotype was found many times. The J gene is TRBJ1-1, the V gene TRBV7-3; no definite D call. Trimming removed 0 bases at V and 4 bases at J, with 12 bases between. CDR1 and CDR2 (germline): SGHTA, FQGTGA. This CDR3 region has 15 residues. The CDR3 is CASSLTPSQSTEAFF. CDR3 DNA sequence: TGTGCCAGCAGCTTAACGCCAAGTCAGAGCACTGAAGCTTTCTTT.

The chain combines TRBV29-1 with TRBJ2-1, with 10 bases matching TRBD2. CDR1 and CDR2 (germline): SQVTM, ANQGSEA. Trimming cost V 4 bases and J 0 bases; bases outside gene matches: 9. The CDR3 runs 17 residues. CDR3 bases: TGCAGCGTTGGCCTTCGGCCTAGCGGGAGCTCCTACAATGAGCAGTTCTTC. As protein: CSVGLRPSGSSYNEQFF.

The chain employs TRBV6-1 and TRBJ1-2; no definite D call. Germline V lookup: CDR1 MNHNS, CDR2 SASEGT. Trimming stripped 2 bases from V and 8 bases from J, with 21 bases between. This CDR3 region has 16 residues. The CDR3 loop is CASSEFSRMDSGGYTF. CDR3 DNA sequence: TGTGCCAGCAGTGAATTTAGTCGGATGGATTCGGGAGGCTACACCTTC.

The sample holds many counts of this clonotype. The V call is TRBV18, the J call TRBJ2-7; the match to TRBD1 covers 7 bases. J gave up 4 bases and V 5 bases, and 5 bases lay outside the gene matches. This CDR3 is built from 13 residues. CDR1 is KGHSH, CDR2 LQKENI, per germline. Written as DNA, the CDR3 is TGTGCCAGCTCAGAGGGACAGACTTACGAGCAGTACTTC. Protein: CASSEGQTYEQYF.